This entry lists 19 T cell receptor beta chains sequenced from one sample in a study of T cells in Graves' hyperthyroidism and ophthalmopathy. Amplified regions were TCR beta CDR3 sequences from RNA transcripts. When the TCR CDR3 underwent first-round RT-PCR, the HTBI primer set was used. TCRdb reprocessed the multiplex PCR reads with MiXCR, giving one entry per CDR3 protein. The table records 550,000 to 700,000 distinct CDR3 sequences, roughly 15% of them present only once. Sequenced input: blood. The receptors were sampled from a woman aged 35 to 49 with Graves' ophthalmopathy.

This clonotype was picked up a small number of times. The chain combines TRBV9 with TRBJ2-7; D perhaps matches TRBD2 (6 bases). V lost 0 bases to trimming and J lost 4 bases, with 11 bases between them. This CDR3 is built from 14 residues. Germline V lookup: CDR1 SGDLS, CDR2 YYNGEE. CDR3 in DNA: TGTGCCAGCAGCGTAGCCGCCGGACTATACGAGCAGTACTTC. Its protein is CASSVAAGLYEQYF.

At least ten counts were recorded for this clonotype. This chain joins TRBV7-2 and TRBJ1-6, with TRBD1 as a possible D gene (6 bases). CDR3 length equals 15 residues. V dropped 0 bases and J dropped 6 bases, with 9 bases sitting between them. Germline V gene lookup returns CDR1 SGHTA and CDR2 FQGNSA. In DNA form, the CDR3 reads TGTGCCAGCAGCTTAGCCGGGACACTTAATTCACCCCTCCACTTT. Encoded protein: CASSLAGTLNSPLHF.

This clonotype was counted many times. The gene calls are TRBV25-1 and TRBJ1-1, with D maybe TRBD1 (6 bases). In germline, CDR1 is MGHDK, CDR2 SYGVNS. This CDR3 is built from 17 residues. Trimming shortened V by 2 bases and J by 7 bases, and 23 bases separated the two germline ends. The CDR3 DNA follows: TGTGCCAGCAGTGAAGACTATACCACTGGGTCGGACAGTGAAGCTTTCTTT. Translated: CASSEDYTTGSDSEAFF.

The sample holds a few counts of this clonotype. V is TRBV11-2 and J is TRBJ2-6; D assignment may be TRBD1 or TRBD2 (6 bases each). Germline loops: CDR1 SGHAT, CDR2 FQNNGV. V lost 2 bases and J 0 bases, leaving 17 bases between the germline ends. The CDR3 sequence is 19 residues long. The CDR3 sequence: CASSLYEGGLISGANVLTF. CDR3 in DNA: TGTGCCAGCAGCTTATATGAGGGGGGCCTAATCTCTGGGGCCAACGTCCTGACTTTC.

The table lists this clonotype with many counts. This chain connects TRBV6-1 to TRBJ1-1, with TRBD1 as a possible D gene (5 bases). There are 14 residues in the CDR3. V lost 2 bases and J lost 1, with 8 bases in between. Germline values: CDR1 MNHNS, CDR2 SASEGT. CDR3 protein: CASSEPQGNTEAFF. As DNA, the CDR3 is TGTGCCAGCAGTGAACCCCAGGGGAACACTGAAGCTTTCTTT.

This clonotype occurred many times. The V call is TRBV12-3 or TRBV12-4, the J call TRBJ1-2, with 10 bases aligning to TRBD1. The CDR3 sequence is 14 residues long. With V trimmed by 6 bases and J by 6 bases, 7 bases remained unmatched. The CDR3 region has the DNA TGTGCCAGCAGGCCCTCCGGGACAGGGGATGGCTACACCTTC. Its translation: CASRPSGTGDGYTF.

This clonotype appeared many times. This chain connects TRBV27 to TRBJ2-7; D is possibly TRBD1 (6 bases). Germline assignment: CDR1 MNHEY and CDR2 SMNVEV (reference sequence). Trimming took 5 bases from V and 3 from J, leaving 14 bases between them. CDR3 size: 14 residues. The CDR3 DNA reads TGTGCCAGCAGTCAGGGGAATGGACTCTACGAGCAGTACTTC. Residues: CASSQGNGLYEQYF.

The gene calls are TRBV20-1 and TRBJ2-7; the match to TRBD2 covers 7 bases. Germline loops: CDR1 DFQATT, CDR2 SNEGSKA (reference sequence). This CDR3 has 13 amino acids. The J segment lost 7 bases and the V segment lost 0 bases, leaving 6 bases of the junction unmatched. CDR3 residues: CSARDSTAGEQYF. CDR3 nucleotide sequence: TGCAGTGCTAGAGATTCAACAGCGGGGGAGCAGTACTTC.

CDR3 coding DNA: TGCAGTGCAAACCCCGGAGGTCCCTACGAGCAGTACTTC. Translated, it gives CSANPGGPYEQYF. The chain combines TRBV20-1 with TRBJ2-7, with a weak D call TRBD2 (5 bases). This CDR3 comprises 13 residues. Per the germline V gene, CDR1 is DFQATT and CDR2 is SNEGSKA (reference sequence). V was shortened by 6 bases and J by 2 bases, with 14 bases between the two germline ends.

The genes are TRBV20-1 and TRBJ1-1; 9 bases agree with TRBD1. This CDR3 has 13 residues. From germline, CDR1 is DFQATT and CDR2 SNEGSKA (reference sequence). V lost 6 bases to trimming and J lost 5 bases; unmatched junction nucleotides: 7. In DNA form, the CDR3 reads TGCAGTGCCCAGGACAGGGGAGTTACTGAAGCTTTCTTT. Protein product: CSAQDRGVTEAFF.

This clonotype was recorded a few times. The chain combines TRBV12-3 or TRBV12-4 with TRBJ1-3; D remains unclear. CDR3 size: 14 residues. Trimming shortened V by 8 bases and J by 0 bases, and 11 bases separated the two germline ends. The CDR3 protein is CASDERSSGNTIYF. The CDR3 nucleotides are TGTGCCAGCGACGAACGGTCCTCTGGAAACACCATATATTTT.

Ten or more counts support this clonotype. This rearrangement joins TRBV6-2 or TRBV6-3 to TRBJ2-5; D unresolved. Germline loops: CDR1 MNHEY, CDR2 SVGEGT. This CDR3 contains 16 residues. V dropped 0 bases and J dropped 6 bases, with 17 bases sitting between them. The CDR3 reads CASSYSPETTSKTQYF. The CDR3 DNA sequence: TGTGCCAGCAGTTACTCACCTGAGACAACCTCCAAGACCCAGTACTTC.

The table lists this clonotype with many counts. V usage is TRBV20-1 and J usage is TRBJ2-2; tentatively, D is TRBD2 (6 bases). Germline V gene data show CDR1 as DFQATT and CDR2 as SNEGSKA (reference sequence). V lost 0 bases to trimming and J lost 5 bases, with 13 bases between them. The CDR3 covers 15 residues. The CDR3 is CSARDAGSGTGELFF. The CDR3 DNA reads as TGCAGTGCTAGAGATGCCGGGAGCGGTACCGGGGAGCTGTTTTTT.

The DNA for the CDR3 is TGTGCCAGCAGCCTCCCTGTGGGATACAACACCGGGGAGCTGTTTTTT. Translation: CASSLPVGYNTGELFF. The chain recombines TRBV3-1 with TRBJ2-2; D gene unclear. The V gene lost 4 bases and the J gene lost 2 bases, with 14 bases spanning the gap. Germline loops: CDR1 LGHDT, CDR2 YNNKEL (reference sequence). The CDR3 covers 16 residues.

This clonotype was observed at least ten times. The gene calls are TRBV28 and TRBJ2-7, with D possibly TRBD2 on 6 matching bases. This CDR3 spans 15 amino acids. CDR1 is MDHEN and CDR2 is SYDVKM in the germline V gene. V was pared by 2 bases and J by 2 bases, with 13 bases between. Written as DNA, the CDR3 is TGTGCCAGCAGTTTACTCGGGGACTTAACCTACGAGCAGTACTTC. This gives the protein CASSLLGDLTYEQYF.

This clonotype was counted ten times or more. The chain recombines TRBV20-1 with TRBJ2-7, with 7 bases that match TRBD2. The CDR3 is made up of 13 amino acids. Germline V gene lookup returns CDR1 DFQATT and CDR2 SNEGSKA (reference sequence). V was clipped by 5 bases and J by 0 bases; unmatched bases: 4. The CDR3, as DNA: TGCAGTGCTTCTAGGGACTACTCCTACGAGCAGTACTTC. Residues: CSASRDYSYEQYF.

This clonotype appeared many times. The rearrangement uses TRBV6-1 and TRBJ1-1; tentatively, D is TRBD1 (6 bases). Germline lookup yields CDR1 MNHNS and CDR2 SASEGT. This CDR3 comprises 14 residues. V lost 7 bases, J lost 4 bases, and 16 bases lay in between. The DNA of the CDR3 is TGTGCCAGCACCATGGGGGGGGCGGGCACTGAAGCTTTCTTT. Translated: CASTMGGAGTEAFF.

The chain recombines TRBV12-3 or TRBV12-4 with TRBJ2-5; D possibly corresponds to TRBD1 (7 bases). There are 17 residues in the CDR3. V lost 6 bases and J 2 bases, leaving 22 bases between the germline ends. DNA for the CDR3: TGTGCCAGCAGAGCCCACAGGGGCGTCGGGGGACAAGAGACCCAGTACTTC. Translation gives CASRAHRGVGGQETQYF.

The chain is built from TRBV7-9 and TRBJ2-5; 7 bases map to TRBD2. The CDR3 is made up of 14 amino acids. Germline CDR1 is SEHNR and CDR2 is FQNEAQ (reference sequence). V shed 7 bases, J shed 2 bases, and the junction held 7 bases outside the gene matches. The CDR3: CASTTRGDQETQYF. In nucleotides, the CDR3 is TGTGCCAGCACCACTCGGGGGGATCAAGAGACCCAGTACTTC.